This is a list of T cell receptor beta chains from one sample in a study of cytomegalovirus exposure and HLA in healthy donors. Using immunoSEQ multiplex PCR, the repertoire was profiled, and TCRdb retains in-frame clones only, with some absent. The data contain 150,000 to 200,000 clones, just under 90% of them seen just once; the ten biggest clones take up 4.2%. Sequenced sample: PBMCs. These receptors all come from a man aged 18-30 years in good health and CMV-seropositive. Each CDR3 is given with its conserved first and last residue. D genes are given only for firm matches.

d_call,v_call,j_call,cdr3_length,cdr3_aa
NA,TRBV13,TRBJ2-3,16,CASSSELEGAGDTQYF
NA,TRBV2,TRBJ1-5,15,CASSEGSGNNQPQHF
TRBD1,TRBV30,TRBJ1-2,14,CAWSVHRGSYGYTF
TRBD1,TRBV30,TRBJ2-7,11,CAFGQGSEQYF
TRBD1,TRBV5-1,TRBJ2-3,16,CASSWGTGGAADTQYF
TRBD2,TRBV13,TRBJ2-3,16,CASSLKLAGFTDTQYF
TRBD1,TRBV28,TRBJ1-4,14,CASSSGTANEKLFF
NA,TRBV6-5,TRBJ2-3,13,CASSFGLRDTQYF
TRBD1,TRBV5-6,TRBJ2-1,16,CASSLAEQGAWNEQFF
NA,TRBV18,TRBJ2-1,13,CASSASGGGEQFF
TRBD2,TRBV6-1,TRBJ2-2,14,CASWWRGYTGELFF
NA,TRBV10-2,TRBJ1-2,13,CASSDDRSYGYTF
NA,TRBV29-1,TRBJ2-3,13,CSVVGRVTDTQYF
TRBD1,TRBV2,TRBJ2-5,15,CASTGVPGQRQTQYF
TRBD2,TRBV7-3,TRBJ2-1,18,CASSLLPPTSGSANEQFF
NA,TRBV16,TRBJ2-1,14,CASSQGDTSGEQFF